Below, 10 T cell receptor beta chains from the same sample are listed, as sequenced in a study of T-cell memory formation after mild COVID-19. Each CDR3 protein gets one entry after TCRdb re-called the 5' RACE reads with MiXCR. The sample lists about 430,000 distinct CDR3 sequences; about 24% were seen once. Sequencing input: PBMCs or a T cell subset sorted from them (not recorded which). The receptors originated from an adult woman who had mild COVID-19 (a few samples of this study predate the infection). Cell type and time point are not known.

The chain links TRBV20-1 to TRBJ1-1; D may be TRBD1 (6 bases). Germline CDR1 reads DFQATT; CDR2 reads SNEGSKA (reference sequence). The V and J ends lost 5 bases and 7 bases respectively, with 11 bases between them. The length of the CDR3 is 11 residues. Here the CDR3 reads CSAPQGVEAFF. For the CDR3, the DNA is TGCAGTGCTCCACAGGGCGTTGAAGCTTTCTTT.

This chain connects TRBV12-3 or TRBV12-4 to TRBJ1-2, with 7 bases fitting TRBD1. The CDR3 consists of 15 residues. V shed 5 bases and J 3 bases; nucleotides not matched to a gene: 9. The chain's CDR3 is CASSPRQGAYYGYTF. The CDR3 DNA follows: TGTGCCAGCAGTCCGAGACAGGGCGCCTACTATGGCTACACCTTC.

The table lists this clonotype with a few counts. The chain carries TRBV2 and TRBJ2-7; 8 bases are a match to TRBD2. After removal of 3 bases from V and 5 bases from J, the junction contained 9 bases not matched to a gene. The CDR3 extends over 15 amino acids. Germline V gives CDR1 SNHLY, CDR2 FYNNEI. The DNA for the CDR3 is TGTGCCAGCAGTGAGATAGGGACTAGGACGGACGAGCAGTACTTC. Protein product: CASSEIGTRTDEQYF. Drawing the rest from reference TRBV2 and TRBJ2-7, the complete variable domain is EPEVTQTPSHQVTQMGQEVILRCVPISNHLYFYWYRQILGQKVEFLVSFYNNEISEKSEIFDDQFSVERPDGSNFTLKIRSTKLEDSAMYFCASSEIGTRTDEQYFGPGTRLTVT.

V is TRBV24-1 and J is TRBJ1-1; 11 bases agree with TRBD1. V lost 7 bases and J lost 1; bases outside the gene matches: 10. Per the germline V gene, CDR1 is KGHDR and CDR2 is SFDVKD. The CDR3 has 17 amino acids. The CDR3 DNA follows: TGTGCCACCAGGGACAGGGGGCGAGGGGCCGGGAACACTGAAGCTTTCTTT. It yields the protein CATRDRGRGAGNTEAFF.

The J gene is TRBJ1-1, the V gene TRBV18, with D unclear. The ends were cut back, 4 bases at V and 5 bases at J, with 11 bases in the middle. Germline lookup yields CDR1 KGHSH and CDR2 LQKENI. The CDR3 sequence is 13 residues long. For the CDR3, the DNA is TGTGCCAGCTCACATGGACGTTCGACTGAAGCTTTCTTT. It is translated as CASSHGRSTEAFF.

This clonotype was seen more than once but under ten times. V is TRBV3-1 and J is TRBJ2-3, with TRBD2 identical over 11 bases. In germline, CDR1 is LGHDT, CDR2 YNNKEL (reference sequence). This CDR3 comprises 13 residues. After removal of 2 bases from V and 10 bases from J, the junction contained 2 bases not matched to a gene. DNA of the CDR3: TGTGCCAGCAGCCAACCTAGCGGGAGGCCGCAGTATTTT. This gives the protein CASSQPSGRPQYF.

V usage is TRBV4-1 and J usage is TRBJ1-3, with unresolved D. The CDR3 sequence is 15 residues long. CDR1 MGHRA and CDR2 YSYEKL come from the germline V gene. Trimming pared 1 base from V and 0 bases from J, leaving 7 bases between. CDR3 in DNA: TGCGCCAGCAGCCAAGGATGGAGCTCTGGAAACACCATATATTTT. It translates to CASSQGWSSGNTIYF.

CDR3 DNA: TGCAGCAGGGACAGGGGGAACAATGAGCAGTTCTTC. Protein sequence: CSRDRGNNEQFF. The chain is built from TRBV20-1 and TRBJ2-1, with TRBD1 identical over 11 bases. The CDR3 length is 12 residues. Germline CDR1 DFQATT, CDR2 SNEGSKA (reference sequence).

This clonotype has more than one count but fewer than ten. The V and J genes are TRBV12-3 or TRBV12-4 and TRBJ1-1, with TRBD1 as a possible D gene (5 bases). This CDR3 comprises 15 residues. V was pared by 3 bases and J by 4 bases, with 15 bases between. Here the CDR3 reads CASSLPGGGVTEAFF. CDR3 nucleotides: TGTGCCAGCAGTTTGCCCGGGGGTGGTGTCACTGAAGCTTTCTTT.

The CDR3: CASSPGQGVVNEQFF. The CDR3 bases are TGTGCCAGCAGCCCGGGACAGGGGGTGGTGAATGAGCAGTTCTTC. The V gene is TRBV5-4, the J gene TRBJ2-1; 11 positions match TRBD1. J lost 7 bases, V lost 4 bases, and 7 bases had no gene match. This CDR3 has 15 residues. The germline CDR1 and CDR2 sequences are SGHNT and YYREEE (reference sequence). The variable domain in full, with the rest retrieved from reference TRBV5-4 and TRBJ2-1, is ETGVTQSPTHLIKTRGQQVTLRCSSQSGHNTVSWYQQALGQGPQFIFQYYREEENGRGNFPPRFSGLQFPNYSSELNVNALELDDSALYLCASSPGQGVVNEQFFGPGTRLTVL.